This note documents a single T cell receptor (beta chain) sequence. The CDR3 contains 16 residues. V gave up 2 bases and J gave up 0 bases; unmatched junction bases: 3. The germline V gene encodes CDR1 SGHTA and CDR2 FQGNSA. Profiling relied on immunoSEQ multiplex PCR, and the TCRdb table lists in-frame clones only, not all of them. The sample lists more than 150,000 clones; roughly 90% were seen once. This sample stems from a study of blood T cell repertoires in COVID-19. Sequencing was performed on peripheral blood. This chain links TRBV7-2 with TRBJ2-4; TRBD2 agrees at 8 bases. The receptor was isolated from a man between 65 and 85 years old with active or convalescent COVID-19. The CDR3 here is CASSLTLAGAKNIQYF. In DNA form, the CDR3 reads TGTGCCAGCAGCTTAACCCTAGCGGGAGCCAAAAACATTCAGTACTTC.